Each of the 8 T cell receptor beta chains below was sequenced from the same sample in a study of control samples from healthy donors and cancer patients. Profiling relied on immunoSEQ multiplex PCR, and the TCRdb table lists in-frame clones only, not all of them. This table holds approximately 100,000 clones, 85% to 90% found once. Sequencing was done on a sample of blood. These receptors originate from a man younger than 45 in good health.

The rearrangement links TRBV5-6 to TRBJ2-3; D not resolved. Germline lookup yields CDR1 SGHDT and CDR2 YYEEEE. The V end was cut by 6 bases, the J end by 0 bases, with 17 bases between. This CDR3 spans 16 amino acids. The CDR3 sequence is CASTEDRRLSTDTQYF. CDR3 nucleotides: TGTGCCAGCACCGAGGACCGCCGCCTCAGCACAGATACGCAGTATTTT.

This clone is labeled medium-sized (0.01 to 0.1%). The V gene is TRBV6-2 or TRBV6-3, the J gene TRBJ1-5; D remains unclear. Germline V gives CDR1 MNHEY, CDR2 SVGEGT. The CDR3 totals 16 residues. The V end was cut by 2 bases, the J end by 2 bases, with 13 bases between. CDR3 amino acids: CASSYPNDCGNQPQHF. CDR3 DNA sequence: TGTGCCAGCAGTTACCCCAACGACTGTGGCAATCAGCCCCAGCATTTT.

This clone appeared a few times. CDR3 residues: CASSQRSGTGGQETQYF. For the CDR3, the DNA is TGTGCCAGCAGCCAACGCTCCGGGACAGGGGGCCAAGAGACCCAGTACTTC. The gene calls are TRBV3-1 (or the pseudogene TRBV3-2) and TRBJ2-5; 11 bases line up with TRBD1. There are 17 residues in the CDR3. Germline values: CDR1 LGHDT, CDR2 YNNKEL (reference sequence). V trimming: 2 bases; J trimming: 1 base; junction bases outside the gene matches: 6.

This clone has a count of ten or more. The V gene is TRBV7-2, the J gene TRBJ2-7, with D maybe TRBD2 (6 bases). CDR3 length: 13 residues. From germline, CDR1 is SGHTA and CDR2 FQGNSA. V lost 5 bases to trimming and J lost 6 bases, with 14 bases between them. The CDR3 DNA reads TGTGCCAGCAGCCCGGAGGGGTCCCGCGAGCAGTACTTC. It is translated as CASSPEGSREQYF.

V and J are TRBV9 and TRBJ2-5; maybe TRBD2 (5 bases). V lost 0 bases to trimming and J lost 2 bases, with 8 bases between them. Germline CDR1 is SGDLS and CDR2 is YYNGEE. CDR3 size: 14 residues. CDR3 nucleotides: TGTGCCAGCAGCGTAGGCGGGCTACAAGAGACCCAGTACTTC. Amino acid sequence: CASSVGGLQETQYF.

The chain combines TRBV4-1 with TRBJ1-1; a weak D match, TRBD1 (5 bases). CDR3 length equals 14 residues. The V end lost 0 bases, the J end lost 3 bases, and 8 bases lay between the germline ends. Germline CDR1 is MGHRA and CDR2 is YSYEKL. CDR3: CASSQDQGYTEAFF. CDR3 DNA: TGCGCCAGCAGCCAAGATCAGGGTTACACTGAAGCTTTCTTT.

The chain employs TRBV2 and TRBJ2-5; D gene unclear. V shed 7 bases and J shed 1 base, with 10 bases lying between them. The CDR3 is 13 residues long. CDR1 and CDR2 (germline): SNHLY, FYNNEI. Written as DNA, the CDR3 is TGTGCCAGCACTGTCCGGGTCCAAGAGACCCAGTACTTC. It codes for CASTVRVQETQYF.

This clone showed up just a few times. The chain couples TRBV27 to TRBJ2-2; TRBD1 is a possible D gene (5 bases). Germline values: CDR1 MNHEY, CDR2 SMNVEV (reference sequence). The CDR3 is 17 residues long. Between the trimmed V and J ends, which lost 3 bases and 5 bases, there was a span of 19 bases. The CDR3 DNA follows: TGTGCCAGCAGTTTTGAACGCAGGGCGACATCAACCGGGGAGCTGTTTTTT. It specifies CASSFERRATSTGELFF.